What follows is one T cell receptor (beta chain) and its context. Its antigen is not yet known. No much larger clonotype is one base removed from it; base qualities were not supplied. This entry is derived from a study of blood T cell repertoires in COVID-19 (dated by TCRdb to 2019 to 2021). Regarding the study in general: Samples from collaborators originated in the United States, Italy and Spain and spanned both the acute and convalescent phases of COVID-19. The material from the prospective study consisted of cDNA or gDNA derived from T cells, B-cell-depleted T cells, or PBMCs. The samples were drawn from the first 160 participants of the ongoing ImmuneRACE study and from 950 to 1,500 subjects provided by 6 global collaborators. The dataset comprised deeply sampled blood TCRbeta repertoires from subjects exposed to, actively infected with, or recovered from COVID-19. Where available, HLA class I and class II types were obtained from metadata supplied by the sample provider rather than from assay-based typing. The repertoires were released in a freely available public database meant as a resource for research on the immune response to SARS-CoV-2. A de-identified subject ID, COVID-19 status, age in years and sex were almost always included in the sample metadata.

TCRbeta CDR3 regions were amplified from genomic DNA using the immunoSEQ Assay, a bias-controlled multiplex PCR. From the authors' description of their analysis: The number of nucleated cells in each sample was estimated from the amplification of reference gene primers within the assay. To quantify the absolute abundance of each unique TCRbeta CDR3 rearrangement, sequence reads were collapsed and filtered. For each sample, productive Simpson clonality was calculated by taking the square root of Simpson's diversity index across productive rearrangements. Imported from immuneACCESS, the table was reduced by TCRdb to in-frame sequences with V and J called. These copies leave out some clones; in studies compared against another copy, an unresolved V gene accounts for under half, and the cause of the remainder is not known. V, J and clone size derive from that table, while D and trimming were established from the DNA sequence. The sample table holds over 75,000 clones, of which roughly 83% were seen once. Together, the top ten hold about 25% of the sample.

Whole blood was collected in K2EDTA tubes by collaborating institutions according to the institutions' own protocols. Collaborator samples were shipped for TCRbeta analysis as frozen whole blood, isolated PBMCs, or DNA extracted from either sample type. The CDR3 holds 12 amino acids from the cysteine to the phenylalanine. The entry retains the CDR3 DNA only, 36 bases that are in frame from base 1. Cut back by 5 bases and 7 bases, the V and J ends lie 11 bases apart. The germline V gene encodes CDR1 LNHNV and CDR2 YYDKDF (reference sequence). The research as a whole found: How much clinical and demographic metadata was included differed by source and by participant, and the metadata was provided uncurated.

Sequencing input: peripheral blood. Recombination joined TRBV15 with TRBJ1-2; the D gene is unclear. The receptor was isolated from a human donor in a cohort sampled during active COVID-19. The CDR3 sequence is CATSEPPGGYTF. The bases read TGTGCCACCAGCGAACCCCCGGGTGGCTACACCTTC.